The entry below gives a single TCR beta chain sequence along with its context. These data belong to a study of cytomegalovirus exposure and HLA in healthy donors. The ends lost 6 bases at V and 2 bases at J; junction bases unmatched: 12. Germline V gene data show CDR1 as SNHLY and CDR2 as FYNNEI. CDR3 length: 16 residues. The primer mix had 60 Vbeta and 13 Jbeta primers. Data came from immunoSEQ multiplex PCR; TCRdb stores just in-frame clones and leaves some out. The sample carries about 63,000 clones, approximately 92% recorded once. Source material: PBMCs. The source is a woman aged 25 to 45 in good health and CMV-seropositive. The genes are TRBV2 and TRBJ2-7; 8 bases are shared with TRBD2. CDR3 loop: CASRTGLALGPYEQYF. Written as DNA, the CDR3 is TGTGCCAGCAGGACAGGACTAGCCCTAGGGCCCTACGAGCAGTACTTC.